This TCR beta chain was obtained from a study of T-cell memory formation after mild COVID-19. Each CDR3 protein gets one entry after TCRdb re-called the 5' RACE reads with MiXCR. The sample lists fewer than 400,000 distinct CDR3 sequences, around a sixth seen once, with 20% to 25% in the top ten. The material sequenced was PBMCs or a T cell subset sorted from them (not recorded which). This clonotype was obtained from a man younger than 35 who had mild COVID-19 (a few samples of this study predate the infection). Cell type and time point are not known.

CDR3 DNA sequence: TGTGCCAGCACCCAAGTGGGGCCTGGGGCCAACGTCCTGACTTTC. Amino acids: CASTQVGPGANVLTF. This chain connects TRBV6-5 to TRBJ2-6, with D possibly TRBD1 on 5 matching bases. Per germline, CDR1 MNHEY and CDR2 SVGAGI. Between the trimmed V and J ends, which lost 7 bases and 2 bases, there was a span of 12 bases. The CDR3 is 15 residues long.